The 17 T cell receptor beta chains below come from one sample, sequenced in a study of blood T cells in healthy people across ages. Primed by a sample-barcoded 5' primer and a J-beta primer mix, a second PCR proceeded for 7 to 11 cycles. TCRdb analysed the 5' RACE reads with MiXCR anew, one entry per CDR3 protein. The sample shows around 1,000,000 distinct CDR3 sequences, roughly 24% of them seen only once. The same specimen was also included in a second study, on T cells of mothers and their children.

The sample taken for sequencing was blood. These receptors all stem from a girl aged 2-10 years in good health.

The chain has TRBV28 and TRBJ2-7, with TRBD1 identical over 8 bases. The germline CDR1 and CDR2 sequences are MDHEN and SYDVKM. The CDR3 has 13 residues. J was trimmed by 5 bases and V by 3 bases; bases with no gene match: 3. The CDR3 DNA follows: TGTGCCAGCAGTTTTGCAGGGGGCGACGAGCAGTACTTC. Its protein product is CASSFAGGDEQYF.

V gene TRBV9 combines with J gene TRBJ1-6; D is uncertain. V was pared by 4 bases and J by 7 bases, with 9 bases between. The V gene's germline CDR1 is SGDLS and CDR2 YYNGEE. CDR3 length: 13 residues. Here the CDR3 DNA reads TGTGCCAGCAGCCCCGCGGGGAATTCACCCCTCCACTTT. Protein: CASSPAGNSPLHF.

This clonotype turned up a few times. CDR3 residues: CASSYQTAPGANVLTF. The CDR3 DNA reads as TGTGCCAGCAGCTACCAGACAGCGCCTGGGGCCAACGTCCTGACTTTC. V usage is TRBV3-1 and J usage is TRBJ2-6; a possible D gene is TRBD1 (5 bases). CDR1 is LGHDT and CDR2 is YNNKEL in the germline V gene (reference sequence). This CDR3 is built from 16 residues. Trimming left V 5 bases short and J 2 bases short, with 13 bases between.

V is TRBV6-6 and J is TRBJ2-1, with a possible D match to TRBD2 (5 bases). There are 16 residues in the CDR3. V lost 2 bases to trimming and J lost 3 bases, with 14 bases between them. Germline values: CDR1 MNHNY, CDR2 SVGAGI (reference sequence). The CDR3: CASSYTQEGLYNEQFF. DNA for the CDR3: TGTGCCAGCAGTTACACCCAAGAGGGCCTCTACAATGAGCAGTTCTTC.

V gene TRBV29-1 combines with J gene TRBJ2-7; 9 bases are a match to TRBD1. The germline V gene has CDR1 SQVTM and CDR2 ANQGSEA. Trimming took 5 bases from V and 5 from J; bases not matched to a gene: 7. The CDR3 has 13 residues. CDR3 region: CSVPGQGGNEQYF. CDR3 coding DNA: TGCAGCGTTCCGGGACAGGGCGGCAACGAGCAGTACTTC.

This chain joins TRBV5-1 and TRBJ2-7; 7 bases are a match to TRBD2. Germline V gene sequence: CDR1 SGHRS, CDR2 YFSETQ. V lost 0 bases to trimming and J lost 4 bases; unmatched junction nucleotides: 10. CDR3 length: 16 residues. CDR3 region: CASSLGPAGNLYEQYF. The CDR3 DNA sequence: TGCGCCAGCAGCTTGGGACCAGCGGGGAACCTTTACGAGCAGTACTTC.

The J gene is TRBJ2-3, the V gene TRBV7-9; D possibly corresponds to TRBD1 (6 bases). The CDR3 is 16 residues long. Germline CDR1 and CDR2: SEHNR and FQNEAQ (reference sequence). The germline V and J ends were trimmed by 5 bases and 3 bases, with 18 bases remaining between them. CDR3 DNA sequence: TGTGCCAGCAGCCGCCCTGGAGGAAGGGGGACAGATACGCAGTATTTT. It encodes CASSRPGGRGTDTQYF.

This chain uses TRBV29-1 with TRBJ2-1, with 12 nucleotides matching TRBD2. With V trimmed by 7 bases and J by 2 bases, 3 bases remained unmatched. Germline CDR1 and CDR2: SQVTM and ANQGSEA. The CDR3 consists of 14 residues. Here the CDR3 reads CSGTSGRTYNEQFF. The CDR3 DNA is TGCAGCGGTACTAGCGGGAGGACCTACAATGAGCAGTTCTTC.

This clonotype was observed a few times. V usage is TRBV6-4 and J usage is TRBJ1-3, with D hard to call. CDR3 size: 13 residues. The germline CDR1 and CDR2 sequences are MRHNA and SNTAGT. V was clipped by 6 bases and J by 14 bases, with 20 bases between them. CDR3 protein: CASRNHISTMVYF. In DNA, the CDR3 is TGTGCCAGCAGGAATCACATCAGTACTATGGTATATTTT.

In DNA form, the CDR3 reads TGCAGCGTTGCCGAAGTGGCGGGTGAAAAACTGTTTTTT. Amino acids: CSVAEVAGEKLFF. The chain carries TRBV29-1 and TRBJ1-4; D remains ambiguous. Germline V gene lookup returns CDR1 SQVTM and CDR2 ANQGSEA. This CDR3 is built from 13 residues. V lost 4 bases and J 7 bases, leaving 13 bases between the germline ends.

This clonotype was seen a few times. The chain employs TRBV3-1 and TRBJ2-5; 11 bases align to TRBD2. The CDR3 is made up of 20 amino acids. Germline lookup yields CDR1 LGHDT and CDR2 YNNKEL (reference sequence). V lost 0 bases to trimming and J lost 1 base; unmatched junction nucleotides: 13. CDR3 loop: CASSQEGRGPGLAVQETQYF. CDR3 DNA: TGTGCCAGCAGCCAAGAAGGCCGGGGCCCGGGACTAGCGGTCCAAGAGACCCAGTACTTC.

The table lists this clonotype with a few counts. This sequence joins TRBV20-1 and TRBJ1-4; tentative D call: TRBD1 (5 bases). The germline gives CDR1 DFQATT, CDR2 SNEGSKA (reference sequence). V lost 6 bases to trimming and J lost 15 bases, with 20 bases between them. This CDR3 is built from 12 residues. CDR3 amino acids: CSASRDSPIVFF. The CDR3 DNA follows: TGCAGTGCCAGCAGAGACAGTCCTATAGTGTTTTTT.

CDR3 amino acids: CASSVTGVETQYF. The CDR3 bases are TGTGCCAGCAGCGTGACAGGGGTGGAGACCCAGTACTTC. The rearrangement links TRBV9 to TRBJ2-5; TRBD1 matches 8 bases. The V gene's germline CDR1 is SGDLS and CDR2 YYNGEE. V lost 2 bases, J lost 5 bases, and 2 bases stayed unmatched. This CDR3 region has 13 residues. Using reference TRBV9 and TRBJ2-5 for the parts outside the CDR3, the full variable domain is DSGVTQTPKHLITATGQRVTLRCSPRSGDLSVYWYQQSLDQGLQFLIQYYNGEERAKGNILERFSAQQFPDLHSELNLSSLELGDSALYFCASSVTGVETQYFGPGTRLLVL.

In its sample, this clonotype was seen many times. The rearrangement joins TRBV29-1 to TRBJ1-2; D unresolved. The CDR3 totals 11 residues. The V gene's germline CDR1 is SQVTM and CDR2 ANQGSEA. The V and J ends lost 4 bases and 4 bases respectively, with 7 bases between them. The CDR3 protein is CSVGYSYGYTF. The CDR3 DNA reads as TGCAGCGTTGGATATTCCTATGGCTACACCTTC.

The chain employs TRBV4-1 and TRBJ2-1, with 11 bases that match TRBD2. The CDR3 consists of 16 residues. The germline V gene encodes CDR1 MGHRA and CDR2 YSYEKL. Trimming removed 1 base from V and 4 bases from J; junction bases left unmatched: 3. Here the CDR3 DNA reads TGCGCCAGCAGCCAAGCCGGGACTAGCGGTTACAATGAGCAGTTCTTC. Its translation is CASSQAGTSGYNEQFF.

This clonotype was detected only a few times. The chain links TRBV12-3 or TRBV12-4 to TRBJ2-1; the match to TRBD2 covers 10 bases. The CDR3 contains 17 residues. Losses at the gene ends were 6 bases for V and 0 bases for J; bases not matched to a gene: 8. The CDR3 sequence is CASSFKTSGLSYNEQFF. The CDR3 DNA follows: TGTGCCAGCAGCTTCAAGACTAGCGGGCTCTCCTACAATGAGCAGTTCTTC.

The chain uses TRBV9 and TRBJ2-1; D is tentatively TRBD1 or TRBD2 (5 bases each). Germline assignment: CDR1 SGDLS and CDR2 YYNGEE. V shed 0 bases and J shed 5 bases, with 15 bases lying between them. The CDR3 is 16 amino acids. Here the CDR3 DNA reads TGTGCCAGCAGCGTAGTTGCCGGGGCCTCGAACAATGAGCAGTTCTTC. It is translated as CASSVVAGASNNEQFF. Looking up the rest from reference TRBV9 and TRBJ2-1 gives the full variable domain: DSGVTQTPKHLITATGQRVTLRCSPRSGDLSVYWYQQSLDQGLQFLIQYYNGEERAKGNILERFSAQQFPDLHSELNLSSLELGDSALYFCASSVVAGASNNEQFFGPGTRLTVL.